The rows below give T cell receptor beta chains drawn from one sample of a study of T cell repertoires in cytomegalovirus infection. TCRdb analysed the reads with MiXCR anew, one entry per CDR3 protein. The sample consists of 250,000 to 300,000 distinct CDR3 sequences, about 25% of them appearing once. What was sequenced was PBMCs. The receptors shown here come from a human donor in good health (CMV status not recorded). Some clones in this sample may be carry-over from other donors' samples. Both conserved end residues are part of each CDR3. The order of the fields is J gene, D gene, V gene, clone size, CDR3 DNA, CDR3 protein. A D gene is named only where the DNA matches it firmly. The size field is filled for only some rows; it gives once, few, many or a size class.

J gene: TRBJ2-5
D gene: .
V gene: TRBV28
clone size: .
CDR3 DNA: TGTGCCACGTTCGACAGATACCAAGAGACCCAGTACTTC
CDR3 protein: CATFDRYQETQYF

J gene: TRBJ1-2
D gene: TRBD1
V gene: TRBV20-1
clone size: few
CDR3 DNA: TGCAGTGCCCCAGCTCCGGGACAGGGGGAAAGGGATGGCTACACCTTC
CDR3 protein: CSAPAPGQGERDGYTF

J gene: TRBJ1-5
D gene: .
V gene: TRBV7-2
clone size: .
CDR3 DNA: TGTGCCAGCAGCTTATTATACGCGCCCCAGCATTTT
CDR3 protein: CASSLLYAPQHF

J gene: TRBJ2-3
D gene: TRBD2
V gene: TRBV6-2/TRBV6-3
clone size: .
CDR3 DNA: TGTGCCAGCAGCCCCGCCTCGGGCGGGAGGTTTATTACGCAGTATTTT
CDR3 protein: CASSPASGGRFITQYF

J gene: TRBJ2-5
D gene: TRBD1
V gene: TRBV12-3/TRBV12-4
clone size: few
CDR3 DNA: TGTGCCAGCGGTAACTACAGGGGGCGGGAGACCCAGTACTTC
CDR3 protein: CASGNYRGRETQYF

J gene: TRBJ2-1
D gene: .
V gene: TRBV11-1
clone size: .
CDR3 DNA: TGTGCCAGCAGCTTAGAGGGCAGGGAGCAGTTCTTC
CDR3 protein: CASSLEGREQFF

J gene: TRBJ2-7
D gene: .
V gene: TRBV7-8
clone size: many
CDR3 DNA: TGTGCCAGCAGCTTAGGTGCGGGGCTCCTCTCCTACGAGCAGTACTTC
CDR3 protein: CASSLGAGLLSYEQYF

J gene: TRBJ2-2
D gene: .
V gene: TRBV28
clone size: many
CDR3 DNA: TGTGCCAGCAGTTTCAACCCAGGGCGTTCGACGAACACCGGGGAGCTGTTTTTT
CDR3 protein: CASSFNPGRSTNTGELFF

J gene: TRBJ1-2
D gene: TRBD1
V gene: TRBV19
clone size: .
CDR3 DNA: TGTGCCAGTAGTGTACGGGACAGCTCTTCTCATGGCTACACCTTC
CDR3 protein: CASSVRDSSSHGYTF

J gene: TRBJ2-7
D gene: .
V gene: TRBV11-2
clone size: .
CDR3 DNA: TGTGCCAGCAGCTTAGGAGCACAACCTTCTACCTACGAGCAGTACTTC
CDR3 protein: CASSLGAQPSTYEQYF

J gene: TRBJ2-1
D gene: TRBD1
V gene: TRBV6-6
clone size: .
CDR3 DNA: TGTGCCAGCAGTTATTCAGCCGGGACAGGGGTCTCCTACAATGAGCAGTTCTTC
CDR3 protein: CASSYSAGTGVSYNEQFF

J gene: TRBJ2-7
D gene: TRBD1
V gene: TRBV2
clone size: few
CDR3 DNA: TGTGCCAGCAGTGGACCGGGACAGGGGATCGGGCAGTACTTC
CDR3 protein: CASSGPGQGIGQYF